These T cell receptor beta chains were read from a single sample in a study of PD-1 blockade in classical Hodgkin lymphoma. Sequencing used immunoSEQ multiplex PCR; TCRdb keeps in-frame clones, though not all of them. The profile shows 9,000 to 10,000 clones, around 74% of them singletons. The sequencing used CD4+ T cells from blood, collected before the fourth cycle of nivolumab. Receptor source: a human donor with classical Hodgkin lymphoma. Both conserved end residues are part of each CDR3. Fields, in order: clone size, D gene, CDR3 length, V gene, J gene, CDR3 DNA, CDR3 protein. The D gene is left open where the match is weak. Some rows mark clone size as missing; the rest say once, few, many or name a class of expanded clone.

NA,TRBD1,15,TRBV5-1,TRBJ2-7,TGCGCCAGCAACCGGGGACAGGGGGTAACCTACGAGCAGTACTTC,CASNRGQGVTYEQYF
NA,NA,13,TRBV5-5,TRBJ1-6,TGTGCCAGCAGCTTGGTACGGAATTCACCCCTCCACTTT,CASSLVRNSPLHF
NA,NA,15,TRBV18,TRBJ1-1,TGTGCCAGCTCATCCGGCGGAGCCTCTTTCACTGAAGCTTTCTTT,CASSSGGASFTEAFF
NA,TRBD1,14,TRBV5-4,TRBJ1-5,TGTGCCAGCAGCCGGGGACAGGTCAATCAGCCCCAGCATTTT,CASSRGQVNQPQHF
NA,NA,12,TRBV14,TRBJ1-3,TGTGCCAGCAGCCAAACTCGTAACACCATATATTTT,CASSQTRNTIYF
NA,NA,14,TRBV30,TRBJ2-5,TGTGCCTGGAGGCCCGCGGGGTCGTTTGGGGCCCAGTACTTC,CAWRPAGSFGAQYF
NA,TRBD2,17,TRBV15,TRBJ2-3,TGTGCCACCAGCAGAGATTACAGCGGGGGCGAAACAGATACGCAGTATTTT,CATSRDYSGGETDTQYF
NA,NA,17,TRBV4-2,TRBJ2-2,TGTGCCAGCAGCCAAGGTAGAAGTGGGGGTGACACCGGGGAGCTGTTTTTT,CASSQGRSGGDTGELFF
NA,TRBD1,14,TRBV28,TRBJ2-4,TGTGCCAGCAGTTCACAGGGGGCGAGGGACATTCAGTACTTC,CASSSQGARDIQYF
NA,NA,14,TRBV7-2,TRBJ1-2,TGTGCCAGCAGCTTAGGGGGGGTGTCCTATGGCTACACCTTC,CASSLGGVSYGYTF
NA,NA,14,TRBV11-2,TRBJ2-1,TGTGCCAGCAGCTTAGAGGGACGGATGGATGAGCAGTTCTTC,CASSLEGRMDEQFF
NA,NA,13,TRBV11-3,TRBJ1-1,TGTGCCAGCAGCTTAGATTCGGGCACTGAAGCTTTCTTT,CASSLDSGTEAFF
NA,NA,15,TRBV6-6,TRBJ1-3,TGTGCCAGCAGCAACCCGCAGAGCTCTGGAAACACCATATATTTT,CASSNPQSSGNTIYF
NA,TRBD2,14,TRBV7-7,TRBJ2-3,TGTGCTAGCAGCCCCGGGACTAGCAAAGATACGCAGTATTTT,CASSPGTSKDTQYF
NA,TRBD2,15,TRBV19,TRBJ2-1,TGTGCCAGTAGGGATCCCGGGGGGGGATACAATGAGCAGTTCTTC,CASRDPGGGYNEQFF
NA,NA,15,TRBV5-1,TRBJ1-6,TGCGCCAGCAGCTTCACGGTCCTTTCGGATTCACCCCTCCACTTT,CASSFTVLSDSPLHF
few,NA,14,TRBV6-6,TRBJ2-2,TGTGCCAGCAGCGGGGGGCAGGGCACCGGGGAGCTGTTTTTT,CASSGGQGTGELFF
NA,TRBD1,18,TRBV5-1,TRBJ1-4,TGCGCCAGCAGCCCTACCGCCCAGGGGGTTCGGGCTAATGAAAAACTGTTTTTT,CASSPTAQGVRANEKLFF
NA,TRBD2,16,TRBV5-4,TRBJ2-5,TGTGCCAGCAGCCATAAAGGACTAGTACCCCAAGAGACCCAGTACTTC,CASSHKGLVPQETQYF
NA,NA,12,TRBV10-3,TRBJ2-1,TGTGCCATCAGCCCCTCCGGCCTTGAGCAGTTCTTC,CAISPSGLEQFF
NA,NA,15,TRBV6-6,TRBJ2-6,TGTGCCAGCAGTCTTAGTGAAGTTAGGGCCAACGTCCTGACTTTC,CASSLSEVRANVLTF
NA,NA,15,TRBV5-1,TRBJ1-2,TGCGCCAGCAAAGGAGCGGTTCGAAAGACCTATGGCTACACCTTC,CASKGAVRKTYGYTF
NA,NA,16,TRBV18,TRBJ2-4,TGTGCCAGCTCACGGACCACACAGGGTTCCAAAAACATTCAGTACTTC,CASSRTTQGSKNIQYF
NA,NA,13,TRBV5-1,TRBJ1-2,TGCGCCAGCGGGACGGGGGATCCGAGGGGCTACACCTTC,CASGTGDPRGYTF
NA,NA,15,TRBV5-1,TRBJ1-3,TGCGCCAGCAAGGTTGACAGTACTTCTGGAAACACCATATATTTT,CASKVDSTSGNTIYF
NA,NA,15,TRBV11-2,TRBJ2-7,TGTGCCAGCAGCTTAGGGGTCCGAAGCTCCTACGAGCAGTACTTC,CASSLGVRSSYEQYF
NA,NA,15,TRBV5-1,TRBJ2-2,TGCGCCAGCAAGTCGAGGGGGGCAGGGACCGGGGAGCTGTTTTTT,CASKSRGAGTGELFF
NA,TRBD1,15,TRBV4-2,TRBJ2-7,TGTGCCAGCAGCTTCGGACAGGGTGACTTCGGCGAGCAGTACTTC,CASSFGQGDFGEQYF
NA,NA,16,TRBV19,TRBJ1-1,TGTGCCAGTAGTAAAAACACGGCCGGCGGTAACACTGAAGCTTTCTTT,CASSKNTAGGNTEAFF
NA,NA,13,TRBV28,TRBJ1-2,TGTGCCAGCAGTCTCCCGGGGCCGATCGGCTACACCTTC,CASSLPGPIGYTF
NA,NA,15,TRBV6-6,TRBJ1-6,TGTGCCAGCAGTTTCCGGGCTCCAGATAATTCACCCCTCCACTTT,CASSFRAPDNSPLHF
few,NA,14,TRBV29-1,TRBJ1-2,TGCAGCGTTACTCAAAGGGTAGGAAGGTATGGCTACACCTTC,CSVTQRVGRYGYTF
NA,NA,13,TRBV18,TRBJ1-2,TGTGCCAGCTCAGAAGGGACAAATTATGGCTACACCTTC,CASSEGTNYGYTF
NA,NA,16,TRBV7-2,TRBJ1-5,TGTGCCAGCAGCTGGTCCGGGACGGAAAACAATCAGCCCCAGCATTTT,CASSWSGTENNQPQHF
NA,NA,14,TRBV5-6,TRBJ1-3,TGTGCCAGCAGCTTCTCGGGGGTCGGAAACACCATATATTTT,CASSFSGVGNTIYF
NA,NA,12,TRBV29-1,TRBJ1-1,TGCAGCGTTGAAGATCAGGTCGGCGGAGCTTTCTTT,CSVEDQVGGAFF
NA,TRBD2,15,TRBV7-2,TRBJ2-1,TGTGCCAGCAGTTTGGGGGCTAGCGGGTACAATGAGCAGTTCTTC,CASSLGASGYNEQFF